This T cell receptor beta chain is from a study of technical replicates of blood from a handful of donors. Using immunoSEQ multiplex PCR, the repertoire was profiled, and TCRdb retains in-frame clones only, with some absent. The data show about 75,000 clones, approximately 89% seen once. There are 18 residues in the CDR3. Germline V gene data show CDR1 as LNHDA and CDR2 as SQIVND (reference sequence). Trimming took off 6 bases at V and 2 bases at J, with 20 bases between the two ends. This receptor was identified in a human donor in good health. Some clones in this sample may be carry-over from other donors' samples. This chain uses TRBV19 with TRBJ2-6; a possible D gene is TRBD2 (6 bases). The sequenced material came from PBMCs. CDR3 sequence: CASRAAAGRDAGANVLTF. Here the CDR3 DNA reads TGTGCCAGTAGGGCGGCTGCTGGGCGGGATGCTGGGGCCAACGTCCTGACTTTC.